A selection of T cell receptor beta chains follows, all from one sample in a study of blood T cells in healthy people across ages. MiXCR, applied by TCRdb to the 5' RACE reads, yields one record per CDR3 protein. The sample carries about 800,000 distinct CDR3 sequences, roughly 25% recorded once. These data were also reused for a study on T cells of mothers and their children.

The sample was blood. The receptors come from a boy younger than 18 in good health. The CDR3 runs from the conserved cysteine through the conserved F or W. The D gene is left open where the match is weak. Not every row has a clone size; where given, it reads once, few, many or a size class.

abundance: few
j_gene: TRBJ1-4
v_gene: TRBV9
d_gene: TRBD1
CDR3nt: TGTGCCAGCAGCGTAGCAGGCGACGGGACAGGGTTTGAAAAACTGTTTTTT
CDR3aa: CASSVAGDGTGFEKLFF

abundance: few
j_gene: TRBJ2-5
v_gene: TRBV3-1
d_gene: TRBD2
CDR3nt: TGTGCCAGCAGCCAGGAGGGACTAGCGGATCTCCAAGAGACCCAGTACTTC
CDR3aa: CASSQEGLADLQETQYF

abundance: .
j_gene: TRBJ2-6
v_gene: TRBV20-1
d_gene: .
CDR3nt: TGCAGTGCTAGAGATGGCAACAGGGCTGGGGCCAGCGTCCTGACTTTC
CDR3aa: CSARDGNRAGASVLTF

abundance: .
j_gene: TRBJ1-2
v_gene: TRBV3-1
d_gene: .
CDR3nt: TGTGCCAGCAGCCAAAGGCCAGGAACAGACTATGGCTACACCTTC
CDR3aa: CASSQRPGTDYGYTF

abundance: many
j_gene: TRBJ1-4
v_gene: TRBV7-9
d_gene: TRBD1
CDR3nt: TGTGCCAGCAGTACAGGACAGGAGATTTATGAAAAACTGTTTTTT
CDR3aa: CASSTGQEIYEKLFF

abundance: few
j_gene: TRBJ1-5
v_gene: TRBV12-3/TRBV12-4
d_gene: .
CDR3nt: TGTGCCAGCAGTTTAGGACTCCACAATCAGCCCCAGCATTTT
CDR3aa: CASSLGLHNQPQHF

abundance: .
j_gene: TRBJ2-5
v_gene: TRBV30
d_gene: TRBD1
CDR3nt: TGTGCCTGGGGGACAGAAGAGACCCAGTACTTC
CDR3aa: CAWGTEETQYF

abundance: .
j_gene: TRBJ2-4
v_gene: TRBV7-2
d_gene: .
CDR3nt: TGTGCCAGCAGCCCCCAACAGGAACTTCTAGCCAAAAACATTCAGTACTTC
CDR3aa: CASSPQQELLAKNIQYF

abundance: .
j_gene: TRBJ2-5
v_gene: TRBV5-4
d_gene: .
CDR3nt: TGTGCCAGCAGCCTCAGGCCCGAAACCCAGTACTTC
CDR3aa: CASSLRPETQYF

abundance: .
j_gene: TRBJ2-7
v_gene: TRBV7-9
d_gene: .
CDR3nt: TGTGCCAGCAGCTTAGGCAGGGGATCCGACGAGCAGCACTTC
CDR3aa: CASSLGRGSDEQHF

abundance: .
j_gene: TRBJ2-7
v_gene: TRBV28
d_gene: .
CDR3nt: TGTGCCAGCGGATTCTTGGACAGCTACGAGCAGTACTTC
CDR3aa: CASGFLDSYEQYF

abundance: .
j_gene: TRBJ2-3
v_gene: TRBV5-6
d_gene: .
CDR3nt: TGTGCCAGCATCACGACCGGGGGCACAGATACGCAGTATTTT
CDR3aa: CASITTGGTDTQYF

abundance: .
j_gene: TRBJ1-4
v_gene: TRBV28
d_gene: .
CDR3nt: TGTGCCAGCAGCCGACGACGGAAGGAGGAAAAACTGTTTTTT
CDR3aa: CASSRRRKEEKLFF

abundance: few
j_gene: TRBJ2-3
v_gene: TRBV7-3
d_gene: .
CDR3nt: TGTGCCAGCAGCTTCGTAGTGACAGATACGCAGTATTTT
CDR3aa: CASSFVVTDTQYF

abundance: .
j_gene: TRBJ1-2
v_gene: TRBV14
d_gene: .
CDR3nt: TGTGCCAGCATGGCACAACAGGGCTCCTATGGCTACACCTTC
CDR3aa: CASMAQQGSYGYTF

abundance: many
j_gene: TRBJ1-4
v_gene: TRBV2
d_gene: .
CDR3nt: TGTGCCAGCAGTCGAAATCCTGGACGTGGTGAAAAACTGTTTTTT
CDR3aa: CASSRNPGRGEKLFF

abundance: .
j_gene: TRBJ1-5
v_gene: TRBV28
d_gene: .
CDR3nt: TGTGCCAGTGGGGGCTATAGCAATCAGCCCCAGCATTTT
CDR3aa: CASGGYSNQPQHF

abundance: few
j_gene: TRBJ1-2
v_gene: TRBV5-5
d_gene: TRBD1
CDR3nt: TGTGCCAGCAGCGGACAGGGGGTTTGGGGCTACACCTTC
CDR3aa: CASSGQGVWGYTF

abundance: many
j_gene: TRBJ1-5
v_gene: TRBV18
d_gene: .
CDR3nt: TGTGCCAGCTCACCACCGGGGCAGGTACGACAGCCCCAGCATTTT
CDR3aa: CASSPPGQVRQPQHF

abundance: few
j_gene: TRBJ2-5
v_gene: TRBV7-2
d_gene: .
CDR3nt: TGTGCCAGCAGCGAGGACATCCAAGAGACCCAGTACTTC
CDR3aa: CASSEDIQETQYF

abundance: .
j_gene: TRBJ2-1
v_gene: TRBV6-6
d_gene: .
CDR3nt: TGTGCCAGCAGTTACAGGGATACCTACAATGAGCAGTTCTTC
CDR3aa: CASSYRDTYNEQFF

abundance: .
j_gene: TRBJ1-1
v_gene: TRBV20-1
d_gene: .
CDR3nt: TGCAGTACATACGTGGGGAACACTGAAGCTTTCTTT
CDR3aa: CSTYVGNTEAFF

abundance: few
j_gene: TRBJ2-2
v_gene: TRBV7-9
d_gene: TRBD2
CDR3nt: TGTGCCAGCAGCCCTTTATCGCGGGAGTTTACCGGGGAGCTGTTTTTT
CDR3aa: CASSPLSREFTGELFF

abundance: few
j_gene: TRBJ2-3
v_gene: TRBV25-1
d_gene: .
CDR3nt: TGTGCCAGCAGTGTGAGCACGGGTACGCAGTATTTT
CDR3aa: CASSVSTGTQYF

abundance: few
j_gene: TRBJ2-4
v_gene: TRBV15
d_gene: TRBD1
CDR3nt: TGTGCCACCAGCAGGGCATGGACAGGGGGCGACATTCAGTACTTC
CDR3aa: CATSRAWTGGDIQYF

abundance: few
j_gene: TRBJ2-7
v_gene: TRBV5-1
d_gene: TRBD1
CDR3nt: TGCGCCAGCAGCCCGGTACAGGGGGGCTACGAGCAGTACTTC
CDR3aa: CASSPVQGGYEQYF

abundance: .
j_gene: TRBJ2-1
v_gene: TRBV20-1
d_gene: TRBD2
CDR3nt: TGCAGTGCTAGAGGGGTGGCGGGAGGGGGGAGCGATGAGCAGTTCTTC
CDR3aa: CSARGVAGGGSDEQFF

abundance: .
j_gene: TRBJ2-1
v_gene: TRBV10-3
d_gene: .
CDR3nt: TGTGCCATCAGTGTTAGCAAACCATGGTCGGATGAGCAGTTCTTC
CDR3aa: CAISVSKPWSDEQFF

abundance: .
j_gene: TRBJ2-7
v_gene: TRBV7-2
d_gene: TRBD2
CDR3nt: TGTGCCAGCAGCTTCCAAGCGGGGACCTACGAGCAGTACTTC
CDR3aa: CASSFQAGTYEQYF

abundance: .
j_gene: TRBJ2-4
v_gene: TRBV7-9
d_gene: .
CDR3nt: TGTGCCAGCAGCCCCGTGGGAAACATTCAGTACTTC
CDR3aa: CASSPVGNIQYF

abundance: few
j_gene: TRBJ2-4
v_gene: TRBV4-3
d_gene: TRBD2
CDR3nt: TGCGCCAGCAGCCAGCAGTCTAACCGGGAGGACATTCAGTACTTC
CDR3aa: CASSQQSNREDIQYF

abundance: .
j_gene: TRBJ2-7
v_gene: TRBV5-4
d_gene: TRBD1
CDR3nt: TGTGCCAGCAGCTCGAAACGGGACAGCCCCTACGAGCAGTACTTC
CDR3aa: CASSSKRDSPYEQYF

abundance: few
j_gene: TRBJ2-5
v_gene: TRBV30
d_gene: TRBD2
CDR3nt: TGTGCCTGGGGAATAGCGGGGCTCCCCGTCGAGACCCAGTACTTC
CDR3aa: CAWGIAGLPVETQYF

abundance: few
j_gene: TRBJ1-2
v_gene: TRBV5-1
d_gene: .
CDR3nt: TGCGCCAGCAGCCCCGGTGGGGGTGGCTACACCTTC
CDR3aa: CASSPGGGGYTF

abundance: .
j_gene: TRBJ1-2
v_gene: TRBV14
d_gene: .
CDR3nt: TGTGCCAGCAGCCAGGGTCGCTATGGCTACACCTTC
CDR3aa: CASSQGRYGYTF

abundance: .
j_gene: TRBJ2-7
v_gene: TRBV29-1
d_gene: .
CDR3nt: TGCAGCGTTGAAGATCAGGTGACCTACGAGCAGTACTTC
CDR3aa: CSVEDQVTYEQYF

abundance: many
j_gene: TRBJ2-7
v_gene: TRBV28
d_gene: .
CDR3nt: TGTGCCAGCAGTTCAACGCAGAAAACGTGGGGGCCCCGCTCCTACGAGCAGTACTTC
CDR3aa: CASSSTQKTWGPRSYEQYF

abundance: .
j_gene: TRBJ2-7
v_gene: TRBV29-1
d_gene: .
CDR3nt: TGCAGCGTTGAGGGCGAGACGGCTTCCTACGAGCAGTACTTC
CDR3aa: CSVEGETASYEQYF

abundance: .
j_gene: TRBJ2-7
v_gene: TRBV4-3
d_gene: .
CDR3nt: TGCGCCAGCAGCTTCCGGCCGGACATTCCCTACGAGCAGTACTTC
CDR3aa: CASSFRPDIPYEQYF

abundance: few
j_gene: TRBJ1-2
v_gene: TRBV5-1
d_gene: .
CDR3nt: TGCGCCAGCAGCTTGGCCATCGGGGTTCGTCATGGCTACACCTTC
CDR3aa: CASSLAIGVRHGYTF

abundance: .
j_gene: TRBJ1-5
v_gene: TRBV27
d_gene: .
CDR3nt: TGTGCCAGCAAAGCGGGGGCCGGCCAGCCCCAGCATTTT
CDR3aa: CASKAGAGQPQHF

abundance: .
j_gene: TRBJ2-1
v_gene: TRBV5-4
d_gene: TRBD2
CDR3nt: TGTGCCAGCAGACGCGGGGGGGCGAGTGAGCAGTTCTTC
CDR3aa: CASRRGGASEQFF

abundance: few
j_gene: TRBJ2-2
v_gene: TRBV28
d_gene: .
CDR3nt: TGTGCCAGCAGTTTCTGGAGTGGCACCGGGGAGCTGTTTTTT
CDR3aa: CASSFWSGTGELFF

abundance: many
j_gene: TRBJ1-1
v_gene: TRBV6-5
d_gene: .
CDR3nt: TGTGCCAGCAGTTACGGGGGGAGCGGCACTGAAGCTTTCTTT
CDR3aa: CASSYGGSGTEAFF

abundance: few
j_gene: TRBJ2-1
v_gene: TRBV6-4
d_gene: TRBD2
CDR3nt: TGTGCCAGCTCCAGCGGGAGGGTAAGGGATAGTGAGCAGTTCTTC
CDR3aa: CASSSGRVRDSEQFF

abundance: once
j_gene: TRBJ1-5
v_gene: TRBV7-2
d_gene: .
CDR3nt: TGTGCCAGCAGCCTCCGAGCTAATAGCAATCAGCCCCAGCATTTT
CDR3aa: CASSLRANSNQPQHF

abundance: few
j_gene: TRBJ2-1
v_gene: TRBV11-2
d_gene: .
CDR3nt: TGTGCCAGCAGCTTAGATCGCGCTTATGAGCAGTTCTTC
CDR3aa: CASSLDRAYEQFF

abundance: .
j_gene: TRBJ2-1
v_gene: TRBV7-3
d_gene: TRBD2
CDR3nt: TGTGCCAGCAGCTTAGGGGACTATTCTGAGCAGTTCTTC
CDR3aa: CASSLGDYSEQFF

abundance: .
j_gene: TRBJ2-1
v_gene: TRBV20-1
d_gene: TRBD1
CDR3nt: TGCAGCGTTACAGGGGCCAGCTACAATGAGCAGTTCTTC
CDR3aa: CSVTGASYNEQFF

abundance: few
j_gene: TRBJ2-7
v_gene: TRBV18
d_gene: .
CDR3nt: TGTGCCAGCTCACCACCTACAGGGAGCTCCTACGAGCAGTACTTC
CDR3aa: CASSPPTGSSYEQYF

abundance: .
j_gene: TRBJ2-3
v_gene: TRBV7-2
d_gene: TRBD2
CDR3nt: TGTGCCAGCAGACCGTCTAGCGGGACAACAGATACGCAGTATTTT
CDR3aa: CASRPSSGTTDTQYF

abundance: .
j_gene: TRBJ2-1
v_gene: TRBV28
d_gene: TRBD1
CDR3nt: TGTGCCAGCAGTTCCCCCGGGACAGGACTCTACAATGAGCAGTTCTTC
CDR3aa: CASSSPGTGLYNEQFF

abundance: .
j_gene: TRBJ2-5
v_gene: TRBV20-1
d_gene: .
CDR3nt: TGCAGTGGGTCTCGGAAGACCCAGTACTTC
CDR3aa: CSGSRKTQYF

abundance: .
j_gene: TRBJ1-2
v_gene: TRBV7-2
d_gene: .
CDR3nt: TGTGCCAGCAGCCCCCGAGGTGAAGTTGGCTACACCTTC
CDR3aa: CASSPRGEVGYTF

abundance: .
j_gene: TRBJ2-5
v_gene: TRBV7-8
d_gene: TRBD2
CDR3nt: TGTGCCAGCAGCGACCTGGGTGGCGAGCGGGGACAAGAGACCCAGTACTTC
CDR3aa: CASSDLGGERGQETQYF

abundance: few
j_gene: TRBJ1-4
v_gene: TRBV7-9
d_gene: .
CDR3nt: TGTGCCAGCAGCCGGGGGAGCTTCCATGAAAAACTGTTTTTT
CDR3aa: CASSRGSFHEKLFF

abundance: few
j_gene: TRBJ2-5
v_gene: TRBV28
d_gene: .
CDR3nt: TGTGCCAGCAGTTGGCCTCTAGGGAGCGAGACCCAGTACTTC
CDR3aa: CASSWPLGSETQYF

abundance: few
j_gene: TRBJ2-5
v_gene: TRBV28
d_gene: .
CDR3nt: TGTGCCAGCAGTTATGACAGAGGGCCTTTCTTC
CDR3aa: CASSYDRGPFF